The next 32 T cell receptor beta chains were all read from a single sample in a study of cytomegalovirus exposure and HLA in healthy donors. Primers: 60 Vbeta forward and 13 Jbeta reverse. TCRdb's table, derived via immunoSEQ multiplex PCR, lists solely in-frame clones and lacks some. The sample holds approximately 86,000 clones; 76% are singletons and the top ten take over 3%. Specimen: PBMCs. Receptors were obtained from a man aged 40-49 years in good health and CMV-seronegative.

The chain has TRBV7-9 and TRBJ2-2; the match to TRBD2 covers 10 bases. Germline trimming cut 5 bases from V and 6 bases from J; bases unmatched to any gene: 9. CDR3 length equals 16 residues. Germline V gives CDR1 SEHNR, CDR2 FQNEAQ (reference sequence). The CDR3 loop is CASSLPSGGAAGELFF. The CDR3 DNA is TGTGCCAGCAGCCTCCCGAGCGGGGGGGCGGCCGGGGAGCTGTTTTTT.

The chain joins TRBV5-1 to TRBJ1-6, with TRBD1 identical over 7 bases. The CDR3 sequence is 15 residues long. The germline V gene has CDR1 SGHRS and CDR2 YFSETQ. V was pared by 4 bases and J by 9 bases, with 10 bases of the junction left unmatched. Here the CDR3 reads CASSIGTAQSSPLHF. The CDR3 nucleotides read TGCGCCAGCAGCATCGGGACAGCCCAGAGTTCACCCCTCCACTTT.

The V call is TRBV4-1, the J call TRBJ1-2; D is perhaps TRBD1 (6 bases). Germline V gives CDR1 MGHRA, CDR2 YSYEKL. The V gene lost 4 bases and the J gene lost 7 bases, with 13 bases spanning the gap. This CDR3 has 13 amino acids. CDR3 loop: CASSPTQGPGYTF. The CDR3 coding sequence is TGCGCCAGCAGCCCAACACAGGGCCCTGGCTACACCTTC.

A remark on this clone: The same CDR3 is also encoded by other DNA sequences in this sample. The chain joins TRBV5-1 to TRBJ1-5; a possible D gene is TRBD1 (6 bases). The V end lost 2 bases, the J end lost 7 bases, and 13 bases lay between the germline ends. Germline CDR1 is SGHRS and CDR2 is YFSETQ. This CDR3 spans 14 amino acids. Here the CDR3 reads CASSLTGSQQPQHF. In DNA form, the CDR3 reads TGCGCCAGCAGCTTAACAGGGTCCCAGCAGCCCCAGCATTTT. Combining the CDR3 with reference TRBV5-1 and TRBJ1-5 gives the whole variable domain KAGVTQTPRYLIKTRGQQVTLSCSPISGHRSVSWYQQTPGQGLQFLFEYFSETQRNKGNFPGRFSGRQFSNSRSEMNVSTLELGDSALYLCASSLTGSQQPQHFGDGTRLSIL.

The rearrangement uses TRBV10-3 and TRBJ1-3; D perhaps matches TRBD1 (6 bases). This CDR3 has 14 amino acids. The V gene's germline CDR1 is ENHRY and CDR2 SYGVKD. V lost 4 bases and J lost 4, with 11 bases in between. The CDR3 reads CAISARGDGNTIYF. The CDR3 DNA is TGTGCCATCAGTGCCAGGGGAGACGGAAACACCATATATTTT.

The V call is TRBV7-3, the J call TRBJ1-1, with 8 bases identical to TRBD1. J gave up 1 base and V 6 bases, and 4 bases lay outside the gene matches. Germline lookup yields CDR1 SGHTA and CDR2 FQGTGA. The CDR3 extends over 14 amino acids. The chain's CDR3 is CASRLGTGNTEAFF. The CDR3 DNA follows: TGTGCCAGCAGACTCGGGACAGGGAACACTGAAGCTTTCTTT.

The V and J genes are TRBV28 and TRBJ2-7; D perhaps matches TRBD1 (7 bases). This CDR3 has 15 amino acids. Trimming removed 3 bases from V and 3 bases from J, with 15 bases in between. Germline-derived CDR1 and CDR2 are MDHEN and SYDVKM. The CDR3 loop reads CASSLVGGGIYEQYF. The CDR3 DNA is TGTGCCAGCAGTTTGGTAGGGGGCGGGATCTACGAGCAGTACTTC.

The chain recombines TRBV28 with TRBJ1-2, with 8 bases fitting TRBD1. The length of the CDR3 is 17 residues. The germline gives CDR1 MDHEN, CDR2 SYDVKM. J was trimmed by 1 base and V by 1 base; bases with no gene match: 8. CDR3: CASSLYPGGAINYGYTF. Written as DNA, the CDR3 is TGTGCCAGCAGTTTATATCCAGGGGGCGCGATTAACTATGGCTACACCTTC.

This CDR3 is CAISAPGTGFGYTF. For the CDR3, the DNA is TGTGCCATCAGTGCGCCCGGGACAGGGTTTGGCTACACCTTC. The V call is TRBV10-3, the J call TRBJ1-2, with 9 nucleotides matching TRBD1. Germline values: CDR1 ENHRY, CDR2 SYGVKD. The CDR3 is 14 amino acids. V lost 4 bases, J lost 7 bases, and 7 bases stayed unmatched.

This clone was found a few times. The rearrangement uses TRBV15 and TRBJ1-1, with 7 bases that match TRBD1. Per the germline V gene, CDR1 is LNHNV and CDR2 is YYDKDF (reference sequence). After removal of 1 base from V and 10 bases from J, the junction contained 6 bases not matched to a gene. The CDR3 sequence is 13 residues long. The CDR3: CATSRGNTGVAFF. As DNA, the CDR3 is TGTGCCACCAGCAGAGGTAATACAGGGGTAGCTTTCTTT.

The gene calls are TRBV6-5 and TRBJ2-2; possible D gene TRBD2, 6 bases. Trimming took 6 bases from V and 9 from J, leaving 17 bases between them. The CDR3 has 14 residues. CDR1 MNHEY and CDR2 SVGAGI come from the germline V gene. In nucleotides, the CDR3 is TGTGCCAGCAGACCCTCAGGAGGGGACCGGGAGCTGTTTTTT. Translating gives CASRPSGGDRELFF.

DNA for the CDR3: TGTGCCAGCACCCCGGGCAGGGGGCTGGGCGGGGAGCTGTTTTTT. This codes for CASTPGRGLGGELFF. V is TRBV6-1 and J is TRBJ2-2; 8 bases fit TRBD1. V lost 7 bases, J lost 7 bases, and 11 bases stayed unmatched. From germline, CDR1 is MNHNS and CDR2 SASEGT. The CDR3 consists of 15 residues.

The chain is built from TRBV15 and TRBJ1-6, with 11 bases matching TRBD1. Germline-derived CDR1 and CDR2 are LNHNV and YYDKDF (reference sequence). The CDR3 is 18 residues long. V shed 0 bases and J 5 bases; nucleotides not matched to a gene: 6. This CDR3 reads CATSRDRGTGGDNSPLHF. In DNA, the CDR3 is TGTGCCACCAGCAGAGATCGGGGGACAGGGGGTGATAATTCACCCCTCCACTTT.

Details on this clone: The junction does not match germline at one end; this may be a read error. The V gene is TRBV7-9, the J gene TRBJ1-1, with 8 bases fitting TRBD1. The CDR3 length is 14 residues. CDR1 is SEHNR, CDR2 FQNEAQ, per germline (reference sequence). The CDR3 DNA is TGTTCCAGCAGCTTAACAGGGGGATACACTGAAGCTTTCTTT. It specifies CSSSLTGGYTEAFF. Full variable domain (rest looked up from reference TRBV7-9 and TRBJ1-1): DTGVSQNPRHKITKRGQNVTFRCDPISEHNRLYWYRQTLGQGPEFLTYFQNEAQLEKSRLLSDRFSAERPKGSFSTLEIQRTEQGDSAMYLCSSSLTGGYTEAFFGQGTRLTVV.

The chain uses TRBV6-1 and TRBJ1-6; D uncertain. Trimming left V 5 bases short and J 4 bases short, with 6 bases between. Per the germline V gene, CDR1 is MNHNS and CDR2 is SASEGT. The CDR3 length is 13 residues. The CDR3 DNA reads as TGTGCCAGCAGTCAACATTATAATTCACCCCTCCACTTT. Its translation: CASSQHYNSPLHF.

This clone was recorded once. The chain links TRBV7-2 to TRBJ1-1; 7 bases are a match to TRBD1. CDR1 SGHTA and CDR2 FQGNSA come from the germline V gene. After removal of 5 bases from V and 5 bases from J, the junction contained 11 bases not matched to a gene. The CDR3 spans 15 residues. This CDR3 is CASSRRTGRTTEAFF. The DNA of the CDR3 is TGTGCCAGCAGCCGCCGGACAGGAAGAACAACTGAAGCTTTCTTT.

The chain has TRBV4-2 and TRBJ2-3; TRBD2 matches at 9 bases. This CDR3 has 16 amino acids. V dropped 2 bases and J dropped 6; count of bases not matched to a gene: 9. Germline V gives CDR1 LGHNA, CDR2 YNFKEQ. CDR3 coding DNA: TGTGCCAGCAGCCAACGACTAGCGGTCTCCGGGGATACGCAGTATTTT. It yields the protein CASSQRLAVSGDTQYF.

This chain links TRBV14 with TRBJ2-2, with 8 bases that match TRBD2. This CDR3 is built from 17 residues. Germline CDR1 is SGHDN and CDR2 is FVKESK. The J segment lost 4 bases and the V segment lost 6 bases, leaving 13 bases of the junction unmatched. The CDR3 bases are TGTGCCAGCAGTCCGACGGGACTAAGCGGGAGCACCGGGGAGCTGTTTTTT. Its translation is CASSPTGLSGSTGELFF.

V usage is TRBV7-6 and J usage is TRBJ2-7; possibly TRBD1 for D (6 bases). Germline CDR1 and CDR2: SGHVS and FNYEAQ. The CDR3 length is 15 residues. Trimming pared 5 bases from V and 2 bases from J, leaving 16 bases between. The DNA for the CDR3 is TGTGCCAGCAGCCCAACAGGGACACGGACCTACGAGCAGTACTTC. As protein: CASSPTGTRTYEQYF.

The chain couples TRBV7-9 to TRBJ1-2, with D unclear. Deletions cut 1 base from V and 8 bases from J, with 17 bases between. The CDR3 is made up of 15 amino acids. Germline loops: CDR1 SEHNR, CDR2 FQNEAQ (reference sequence). CDR3 nucleotides: TGTGCCAGCAGCTTAGAGGTGGCGGATCCACGGGGCTACACCTTC. Its translation: CASSLEVADPRGYTF.

The chain combines TRBV5-1 with TRBJ2-7; D perhaps matches TRBD2 (6 bases). The CDR3 covers 12 residues. Germline CDR1 SGHRS, CDR2 YFSETQ. V shed 7 bases and J shed 1 base, with 9 bases lying between them. The CDR3 region has the DNA TGCGCCAGCGCGGGACGGTCCTACGAGCAGTACTTC. Its translation: CASAGRSYEQYF.

This chain links TRBV9 with TRBJ1-1, with D unclear. Germline V gene sequence: CDR1 SGDLS, CDR2 YYNGEE. CDR3 length: 15 amino acids. V was cut by 1 base and J by 1 base, with 11 bases left in between. CDR3 DNA: TGTGCCAGCAGCGTAACGGTGGTCCCGAACACTGAAGCTTTCTTT. This codes for CASSVTVVPNTEAFF.

V gene TRBV5-1 combines with J gene TRBJ1-4, with D hard to call. V lost 3 bases, J lost 0 bases, and 9 bases lay in between. CDR1 and CDR2 (germline): SGHRS, YFSETQ. The CDR3 spans 15 residues. The CDR3 DNA follows: TGCGCCAGCAGCTGGGCGAATGCAACTAATGAAAAACTGTTTTTT. This encodes CASSWANATNEKLFF.

The rearrangement joins TRBV5-6 to TRBJ1-2; 7 bases are shared with TRBD1. CDR3 length: 14 amino acids. Germline trimming cut 6 bases from V and 4 bases from J; bases unmatched to any gene: 9. Germline CDR1 is SGHDT and CDR2 is YYEEEE. In nucleotides, the CDR3 is TGTGCCAGCATCCCAATTTCAGGGGGCTATGGCTACACCTTC. Protein sequence: CASIPISGGYGYTF.

The chain uses TRBV30 and TRBJ1-1, with TRBD1 as a possible D gene (5 bases). The CDR3 contains 13 residues. Germline CDR1 is GTSNPN and CDR2 is SVGIG (reference sequence). V lost 7 bases and J lost 0, with 12 bases in between. This CDR3 reads CASARGMNTEAFF. CDR3 nucleotide sequence: TGTGCCTCAGCGCGGGGGATGAACACTGAAGCTTTCTTT.

CDR3 nucleotides: TGTGCCAGCAGTGACTTCTCAGGGGAAGACGAGCAGTACTTC. It translates to CASSDFSGEDEQYF. The rearrangement joins TRBV6-1 to TRBJ2-7; D possibly corresponds to TRBD1 (6 bases). Germline-derived CDR1 and CDR2 are MNHNS and SASEGT. V was trimmed by 3 bases and J by 5 bases, leaving 14 bases between them. The CDR3 totals 14 residues.

The rearrangement links TRBV5-1 to TRBJ1-2; 7 positions agree with TRBD1. Germline CDR1 is SGHRS and CDR2 is YFSETQ. The CDR3 loop spans 15 amino acids. J gave up 1 base and V 3 bases, and 6 bases lay outside the gene matches. CDR3 amino acids: CASSSWDRLNYGYTF. For the CDR3, the DNA is TGCGCCAGCAGCTCGTGGGACAGACTTAACTATGGCTACACCTTC.

The V gene is TRBV30, the J gene TRBJ2-7; D perhaps matches TRBD1 (5 bases). Trimming cost V 5 bases and J 6 bases, with 20 bases left between them. The CDR3 has 14 amino acids. Germline CDR1 is GTSNPN and CDR2 is SVGIG (reference sequence). The DNA of the CDR3 is TGTGCCTGGTGCGCACAGGTAAGGGCCTCCGAGCAGTACTTC. Translation: CAWCAQVRASEQYF.

This clone was seen only once. The CDR3 DNA reads as TGTGCCAGCAGCCCCACACGTCAGCCCCAGCATTTT. Its protein is CASSPTRQPQHF. This chain links TRBV28 with TRBJ1-5; D ambiguous. CDR1 and CDR2 (germline): MDHEN, SYDVKM. This CDR3 is 12 amino acids long. V lost 6 bases, J lost 6 bases, and 9 bases lay in between.

This clone occurred once. The chain joins TRBV7-9 to TRBJ2-5; 11 bases match TRBD2. After removal of 5 bases from V and 2 bases from J, the junction contained 7 bases not matched to a gene. The CDR3 length is 16 residues. CDR1 SEHNR and CDR2 FQNEAQ come from the germline V gene (reference sequence). CDR3 residues: CASSATSGGAQETQYF. CDR3 DNA: TGTGCCAGCAGCGCCACTAGCGGGGGTGCTCAAGAGACCCAGTACTTC.

The chain has TRBV6-6 and TRBJ1-2; 11 bases are a match to TRBD1. Germline trimming cut 6 bases from V and 7 bases from J; bases unmatched to any gene: 4. The CDR3 length is 13 residues. Germline V gene data show CDR1 as MNHNY and CDR2 as SVGAGI (reference sequence). In nucleotides, the CDR3 is TGTGCCAGCAGCGGACAGGGGGCTCGTGGCTACACCTTC. This sequence encodes CASSGQGARGYTF.

V usage is TRBV28 and J usage is TRBJ2-1, with 15 bases aligning to TRBD2. Germline CDR1 MDHEN, CDR2 SYDVKM. The CDR3 loop spans 16 amino acids. V lost 6 bases and J lost 4; bases outside the gene matches: 4. CDR3 DNA sequence: TGTGCCAGCAGGGGACTAGCGGGGGGCCAGTACAATGAGCAGTTCTTC. It yields the protein CASRGLAGGQYNEQFF.